This TCR beta chain originates from a study of T cell responses to AZD1222 COVID-19 vaccine. General study points: White British people made up most donors, females outnumbered males, and clonal diversity was possibly underestimated. Unmutated variant regions are reportedly the target of nearly half of TCRs that are spike-specific.

Comment on this clone: The antigen is undetermined.

This table comes from immunoSEQ multiplex PCR, and its TCRdb copy is limited to in-frame clones, with some not included. The sample records approximately 120,000 clones, roughly 90% being singletons. The germline V gene has CDR1 MDHEN and CDR2 SYDVKM. The CDR3 spans 12 residues. This clonotype was obtained from an adult in good health. The genes are TRBV28 and TRBJ1-1, with D possibly TRBD1 on 5 matching bases. The sequencing here drew on peripheral blood, taken on day 0 of MenACWY control vaccination. Written as DNA, the CDR3 is TGTGCTACGAGGGGATCTCACACTGAAGCTTTCTTT. Protein: CATRGSHTEAFF.